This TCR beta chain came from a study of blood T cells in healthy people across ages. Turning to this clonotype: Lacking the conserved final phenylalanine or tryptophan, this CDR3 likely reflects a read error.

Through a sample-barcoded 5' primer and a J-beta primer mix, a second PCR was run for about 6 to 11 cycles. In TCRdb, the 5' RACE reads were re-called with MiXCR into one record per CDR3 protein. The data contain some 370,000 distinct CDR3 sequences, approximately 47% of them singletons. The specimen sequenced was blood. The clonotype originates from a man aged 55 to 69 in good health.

The CDR3 DNA reads TGTGCCAGCAGTGAAGATGTTAGGACTACCCAGCAGTTCTCC. This gives the protein CASSEDVRTTQQFS. V and J are TRBV6-1 and TRBJ2-1; a possible D gene is TRBD2 (6 bases). Germline values: CDR1 MNHNS, CDR2 SASEGT. This CDR3 spans 14 amino acids. The V gene lost 1 base and the J gene lost 11 bases, with 15 bases spanning the gap.